This T cell receptor beta chain stems from a study of T cell responses to AZD1222 COVID-19 vaccine. General study results and limits: Spike-specific TCR breadth and depth both grew after two AZD1222 doses.

The CDR3 loop spans 15 amino acids. Per germline, CDR1 LNHNV and CDR2 YYDKDF (reference sequence). V lost 1 base to trimming and J lost 4 bases; unmatched junction nucleotides: 4. This clone is a singleton in its sample. Its antigen is still unknown. The repertoire was sequenced with immunoSEQ multiplex PCR; TCRdb's copy has only in-frame clones and lacks some. The sample has 150,000 to 200,000 clones; approximately 94% are singletons. The V and J genes are TRBV15 and TRBJ2-5; 9 nucleotides align to TRBD2. Sequencing used peripheral blood, obtained on day 0 of AZD1222 vaccination. This TCR was sampled from an adult in good health. The CDR3 nucleotides read TGTGCCACCAGCAGAGTAGCGGGAGCGGGAGAGACCCAGTACTTC. Translation gives CATSRVAGAGETQYF. The full variable domain, with the rest looked up from reference TRBV15 and TRBJ2-5, is DAMVIQNPRYQVTQFGKPVTLSCSQTLNHNVMYWYQQKSSQAPKLLFHYYDKDFNNEADTPDNFQSRRPNTSFCFLDIRSPGLGDTAMYLCATSRVAGAGETQYFGPGTRLLVL.